This passage covers 26 T cell receptor beta chains from one sample sequenced in a study of Ad26.COV2.S vaccination and SARS-CoV-2 variants. Treatment: some 19 received Ad26.COV2.S at low or high dose, single or two shots; 5 received placebo; per-sample allocation not given. Sampling happened 63 days after the first vaccine or placebo injection. The table came from immunoSEQ multiplex PCR; TCRdb's copy has only in-frame clones and leaves some out. The sample carries a few hundred thousand clones, roughly nine tenths recorded once. The starting material was peripheral blood, obtained in a trial of Ad26.COV2.S vaccine versus placebo. The source of these receptors is a person between 18 and 59 years old who received the Ad26.COV2.S COVID-19 vaccine or a placebo.

V gene TRBV24-1 combines with J gene TRBJ2-1; 7 bases map to TRBD2. There are 14 residues in the CDR3. The V gene end was trimmed by 5 bases and the J gene end by 4 bases; junction bases not matched to a gene: 4. CDR1 and CDR2 (germline): KGHDR, SFDVKD. Here the CDR3 reads CATSGGLTYNEQFF. The CDR3 coding sequence is TGTGCCACCAGTGGGGGACTAACATACAATGAGCAGTTCTTC.

The chain has TRBV7-3 and TRBJ2-3; unclear D gene. Germline-derived CDR1 and CDR2 are SGHTA and FQGTGA. The CDR3 is made up of 16 amino acids. V lost 5 bases and J 0 bases, leaving 15 bases between the germline ends. The CDR3 region has the DNA TGTGCCAGCAGCAAAACTGCCTCCCAAAGCACAGATACGCAGTATTTT. Its protein product is CASSKTASQSTDTQYF.

The chain combines TRBV2 with TRBJ2-7; D uncertain. This CDR3 comprises 15 residues. Per the germline V gene, CDR1 is SNHLY and CDR2 is FYNNEI. V lost 2 bases, J lost 0 bases, and 11 bases lay in between. CDR3: CASSETRMSSYEQYV. The CDR3 region has the DNA TGTGCCAGCAGTGAAACCCGGATGAGCTCCTACGAGCAGTACGTC.

V and J are TRBV3-1 (or the pseudogene TRBV3-2) and TRBJ2-3; 13 bases agree with TRBD2. The CDR3 runs 17 residues. The trim removed 3 bases at V and 1 base at J, leaving 4 bases unmatched. Per germline, CDR1 LGHDT and CDR2 YNNKEL (reference sequence). DNA for the CDR3: TGTGCCAGCAGCCACCCGGGACTAGCGGGACGCACAGATACGCAGTATTTT. The encoded protein is CASSHPGLAGRTDTQYF.

V is TRBV7-9 and J is TRBJ2-7; perhaps TRBD2 as D (6 bases). From germline, CDR1 is SEHNR and CDR2 FQNEAQ (reference sequence). V shed 1 base and J shed 0 bases, with 16 bases lying between them. This CDR3 has 17 amino acids. This CDR3 is CASSLGWRDLDSYEQYV. In nucleotides, the CDR3 is TGTGCCAGCAGCTTAGGGTGGCGGGACTTAGACTCCTACGAGCAGTACGTC.

This sequence joins TRBV19 and TRBJ1-4, with D possibly being TRBD1 (5 bases). This CDR3 has 15 amino acids. Trimming left V 5 bases short and J 7 bases short, with 17 bases between. CDR1 and CDR2 from the germline V gene are LNHDA and SQIVND (reference sequence). CDR3 region: CASSPTGDPFEKLFF. Written as DNA, the CDR3 is TGTGCCAGTAGTCCTACAGGAGATCCCTTTGAAAAACTGTTTTTT.

The genes are TRBV7-5 and TRBJ1-1; the listed D gene, TRBD1, was not tested against the DNA. TRBV7-5 is a pseudogene. The CDR3 is 14 amino acids. The CDR3 is CARTKIRGQAEAFF. DNA of the CDR3: TGTGCCAGAACCAAGATCAGGGGGCAGGCTGAAGCTTTCTTT.

The chain links TRBV18 to TRBJ1-6, with D unclear. CDR1 and CDR2 (germline): KGHSH, LQKENI. The germline V and J ends were trimmed by 3 bases and 3 bases, with 3 bases remaining between them. The CDR3 extends over 13 amino acids. CDR3 DNA: TGTGCCAGCTCACCTCACTATAATTCACCCCTCCACTTT. It specifies CASSPHYNSPLHF.

The chain is built from TRBV27 and TRBJ2-7; 9 bases map to TRBD2. J lost 3 bases, V lost 4 bases, and 7 bases had no gene match. The CDR3 length is 15 residues. Germline V gene lookup returns CDR1 MNHEY and CDR2 SMNVEV (reference sequence). The DNA for the CDR3 is TGTGCCAGCAGTTACCGACTAGCGGCCCACTACGAGCAGTACGTC. It encodes CASSYRLAAHYEQYV.

V usage is TRBV19 and J usage is TRBJ1-5, with a weak D call TRBD1 (6 bases). Germline V CDR1 and CDR2: LNHDA, SQIVND (reference sequence). Deletions cut 2 bases from V and 7 bases from J, with 15 bases between. This CDR3 comprises 15 residues. DNA for the CDR3: TGTGCCAGTAGTATAATCGAGGGGGTTCTCCAGCCCCAGCATTTT. This codes for CASSIIEGVLQPQHF.

The chain employs TRBV12-3 or TRBV12-4 and TRBJ2-5; maybe TRBD2 (5 bases). The CDR3 has 13 residues. The ends were cut back, 0 bases at V and 8 bases at J, with 10 bases in the middle. CDR3 in amino acids: CASSLAGAITQYF. The CDR3, as DNA: TGTGCCAGCAGTTTAGCGGGAGCCATTACCCAGTACTTC.

The chain is built from TRBV6-5 and TRBJ1-6, with 7 bases identical to TRBD1. Germline CDR1 is MNHEY and CDR2 is SVGAGI. Unmatched junction bases numbered 11, after V lost 2 bases and J lost 13 bases. The CDR3 totals 15 residues. The CDR3 nucleotides are TGTGCCAGCAGTTACGCTTCGAGGGGGCCCAGGCCCCTCCACTTT. The encoded protein is CASSYASRGPRPLHF.

The chain recombines TRBV6-6 with TRBJ1-1; D unresolved. Trimming took 0 bases from V and 1 from J, leaving 6 bases between them. Germline V gene lookup returns CDR1 MNHNY and CDR2 SVGAGI (reference sequence). The CDR3 extends over 14 amino acids. Written as DNA, the CDR3 is TGTGCCAGCAGTTACTCACGCGGGAACACTGAAGCTTTCTTT. This sequence encodes CASSYSRGNTEAFF.

V usage is TRBV24-1 and J usage is TRBJ2-5; TRBD1 agrees at 9 bases. CDR3 length: 17 residues. J was trimmed by 5 bases and V by 3 bases; bases with no gene match: 12. Germline CDR1 reads KGHDR; CDR2 reads SFDVKD. The CDR3 here is CATSDPSQQGAQETQYF. Here the CDR3 DNA reads TGTGCCACCAGTGATCCATCACAACAGGGGGCTCAGGAGACCCAGTACTTC.

This chain links TRBV7-2 with TRBJ2-3, with D uncertain. CDR1 and CDR2 from the germline V gene are SGHTA and FQGNSA. Trimming stripped 5 bases from V and 5 bases from J, with 11 bases between. CDR3 size: 13 residues. CDR3 protein: CASSRQVKDTQYF. In nucleotides, the CDR3 is TGTGCCAGCAGCCGTCAGGTTAAAGATACGCAGTATTTT.

The chain carries TRBV7-9 and TRBJ2-3; 11 nucleotides match TRBD2. The CDR3 runs 17 residues. V lost 0 bases, J lost 2 bases, and 4 bases stayed unmatched. From germline, CDR1 is SEHNR and CDR2 FQNEAQ (reference sequence). The chain's CDR3 is CASSLAGTSGPTDTQYF. In nucleotides, the CDR3 is TGTGCCAGCAGCTTAGCGGGGACTAGCGGCCCCACAGATACGCAGTATTTT.

Concerning this clone itself: Additional DNA sequences in this sample encode the identical CDR3. The rearrangement joins TRBV7-6 to TRBJ2-3; D is undetermined. Trimming shortened V by 1 base and J by 1 base, and 9 bases separated the two germline ends. From germline, CDR1 is SGHVS and CDR2 FNYEAQ. The CDR3 has 15 residues. CDR3 nucleotides: TGTGCCAGCAGCTTAGGGGTGGGCGGCACAGATACGCAGTATTTT. This sequence encodes CASSLGVGGTDTQYF.

This clone was seen just once. The chain employs TRBV14 and TRBJ2-7; D uncertain. The V end lost 0 bases, the J end lost 2 bases, and 8 bases lay between the germline ends. Germline CDR1 reads SGHDN; CDR2 reads FVKESK. This CDR3 has 14 residues. CDR3 loop: CASSQDLLPYEQYV. The CDR3 bases are TGTGCCAGCAGCCAAGATTTACTTCCCTACGAGCAGTACGTC.

This rearrangement joins TRBV6-2 or TRBV6-3 to TRBJ1-6, with 10 bases lining up with TRBD1. V lost 2 bases and J lost 10; bases outside the gene matches: 8. CDR1 is MNHEY, CDR2 SVGEGT, per germline. This CDR3 is 16 amino acids long. The CDR3 protein is CASSYIPDRGRSPLHF. The DNA of the CDR3 is TGTGCCAGCAGTTACATTCCTGACAGGGGGCGGTCACCCCTCCACTTT.

CDR3 bases: TGCGCCAGCAGCTTGGTCTCCGGACAGGCTTCCTACGAGCAGTACTTC. Protein product: CASSLVSGQASYEQYF. The chain joins TRBV5-1 to TRBJ2-7; 7 bases line up with TRBD1. V dropped 0 bases and J dropped 1; count of bases not matched to a gene: 7. There are 16 residues in the CDR3. Germline V lookup: CDR1 SGHRS, CDR2 YFSETQ.

The V gene is TRBV7-2, the J gene TRBJ1-2, with 9 bases identical to TRBD1. V lost 3 bases, J lost 7 bases, and 3 bases stayed unmatched. CDR3 size: 13 residues. The germline V gene has CDR1 SGHTA and CDR2 FQGNSA. Written as DNA, the CDR3 is TGTGCCAGCAGCTTTCCGACAGGGGGTGGCTACACCTTC. Its protein product is CASSFPTGGGYTF.

The chain couples TRBV5-5 to TRBJ2-7; unclear D gene. Germline V lookup: CDR1 SGHKS, CDR2 YYEKEE (reference sequence). V lost 3 bases, J lost 2 bases, and 15 bases lay in between. The CDR3 sequence is 15 residues long. The CDR3 bases are TGTGCCAGCAGCTCGCTAGTTATCCAAGCCTACGAGCAGTACGTC. Protein product: CASSSLVIQAYEQYV.

This chain joins TRBV7-8 and TRBJ2-3; either TRBD1 or TRBD2 may supply D (5 bases each). There are 15 residues in the CDR3. Germline V gives CDR1 SGHVS, CDR2 FQNEAQ. The V end was cut by 5 bases, the J end by 0 bases, with 12 bases between. CDR3 in DNA: TGTGCCAGCAGCGCGGACACTAGGAGCACAGATACGCAGTATTTT. Its protein product is CASSADTRSTDTQYF. The full variable domain, completed using reference TRBV7-8 and TRBJ2-3, is GAGVSQSPRYKVAKRGQDVALRCDPISGHVSLFWYQQALGQGPEFLTYFQNEAQLDKSGLPSDRFFAERPEGSVSTLKIQRTQQEDSAVYLCASSADTRSTDTQYFGPGTRLTVL.

This rearrangement joins TRBV7-8 to TRBJ2-7; tentatively, D is TRBD2 (5 bases). With 1 base removed from V and 5 bases from J, the gap between germline ends came to 12 bases. This CDR3 has 14 amino acids. Germline V lookup: CDR1 SGHVS, CDR2 FQNEAQ. The CDR3 loop is CASSLGPLANEQYF. CDR3 sequence (DNA): TGTGCCAGCAGCTTAGGCCCCCTAGCCAACGAGCAGTACTTC.

A few counts support this clone. The chain has TRBV6-5 and TRBJ1-2; possibly TRBD1 for D (5 bases). There are 12 residues in the CDR3. CDR1 and CDR2 from the germline V gene are MNHEY and SVGAGI. The V end lost 10 bases, the J end lost 2 bases, and 11 bases lay between the germline ends. CDR3 amino acids: CAIEAGNYGYTF. CDR3 nucleotide sequence: TGTGCCATAGAGGCAGGGAACTATGGCTACACCTTC.

This clone showed up just once. Here the CDR3 reads CASSLGGGWAQETQYF. The DNA of the CDR3 is TGCGCCAGCAGCTTGGGTGGGGGCTGGGCCCAAGAGACCCAGTACTTC. The chain joins TRBV5-1 to TRBJ2-5, with D perhaps TRBD1 (6 bases). This CDR3 region has 16 residues. Germline values: CDR1 SGHRS, CDR2 YFSETQ. The germline V and J ends were trimmed by 0 bases and 1 base, with 13 bases remaining between them.